The 21 T cell receptor beta chains below all came from one sample that was sequenced in a study of shared clonotypes between healthy human individuals (dated by TCRdb to about 2020). The protocol used for the library was the immunoSEQ multiplex PCR assay. TCRdb's version of the immuneACCESS table is confined to in-frame rearrangements and falls short of the full clone set. An unresolved V gene accounts for under half of the shortfall where checked; the remainder is of unknown origin. Counted in this sample were some 1.5 million clones; 98% of them appeared once. The ten largest clones add up to about 0.45% of the sample. The sequenced material came from naive CD4+ T cells sorted from blood. The cell subset or site tag for this specimen amounts to: CD45RA+ positively selected. Every receptor here comes from a man aged 30 to 45 in good health.

V gene TRBV7-9 combines with J gene TRBJ1-1; no clear D. V was clipped by 4 bases and J by 4 bases, with 13 bases between them. In germline, CDR1 is SEHNR, CDR2 FQNEAQ (reference sequence). The CDR3 has 14 residues. The CDR3: CASSSTPPSTEAFF. CDR3 nucleotide sequence: TGTGCCAGCAGCTCTACACCACCGAGCACTGAAGCTTTCTTT.

The gene calls are TRBV19 and TRBJ1-2, with no clear D. V shed 6 bases and J shed 8 bases, with 22 bases lying between them. The CDR3 loop spans 15 amino acids. Per germline, CDR1 LNHDA and CDR2 SQIVND (reference sequence). CDR3 nucleotide sequence: TGTGCCAGTAGGGGGATAAATTTGTATGCTAACGGCTACACCTTC. Its protein is CASRGINLYANGYTF.

The chain joins TRBV28 to TRBJ1-3, with 10 positions matching TRBD1. CDR1 is MDHEN, CDR2 SYDVKM, per germline. Trimming removed 6 bases from V and 7 bases from J; junction bases left unmatched: 9. The CDR3 totals 15 residues. CDR3 sequence reads: CASSPTGGLGNTIYF. The CDR3, as DNA: TGTGCCAGCAGCCCGACAGGGGGCCTGGGGAACACCATATATTTT.

The chain recombines TRBV5-1 with TRBJ2-3, with 9 bases aligning to TRBD1. From germline, CDR1 is SGHRS and CDR2 YFSETQ. There are 15 residues in the CDR3. Losses at the gene ends were 2 bases for V and 7 bases for J; bases not matched to a gene: 8. The CDR3 here is CASSLQGAEGNTQYF. DNA for the CDR3: TGCGCCAGCAGCTTACAGGGGGCGGAGGGGAATACGCAGTATTTT.

This clone was detected only once. The V call is TRBV5-1, the J call TRBJ1-1; the D is unclear. Trimming left V 3 bases short and J 1 base short, with 10 bases between. The germline CDR1 and CDR2 sequences are SGHRS and YFSETQ. The CDR3 is made up of 14 amino acids. The chain's CDR3 is CASSSRVGNTEAFF. CDR3 DNA: TGCGCCAGCAGCTCGAGGGTCGGGAACACTGAAGCTTTCTTT. The full variable domain, rest sourced from reference TRBV5-1 and TRBJ1-1, is KAGVTQTPRYLIKTRGQQVTLSCSPISGHRSVSWYQQTPGQGLQFLFEYFSETQRNKGNFPGRFSGRQFSNSRSEMNVSTLELGDSALYLCASSSRVGNTEAFFGQGTRLTVV.

This sequence joins TRBV6-5 and TRBJ2-1; 11 nucleotides align to TRBD2. CDR1 is MNHEY, CDR2 SVGAGI, per germline. The CDR3 has 16 amino acids. The V gene end was trimmed by 4 bases and the J gene end by 6 bases; junction bases not matched to a gene: 8. CDR3: CASSSLAGGLVNEQFF. CDR3 nucleotides: TGTGCCAGCAGTTCCTTAGCGGGAGGGCTGGTCAATGAGCAGTTCTTC.

The chain employs TRBV11-3 and TRBJ2-3, with D possibly being TRBD1 or TRBD2 (6 bases each). Germline CDR1 reads SGHNT; CDR2 reads YENEEA. This CDR3 is built from 17 residues. Between the trimmed V and J ends, which lost 0 bases and 4 bases, there was a span of 17 bases. CDR3 sequence: CASSLDTGLQGPDTQYF. The CDR3 DNA sequence: TGTGCCAGCAGCTTAGATACGGGACTCCAGGGGCCAGATACGCAGTATTTT.

The chain recombines TRBV19 with TRBJ2-7; 8 bases line up with TRBD1. V gave up 4 bases and J gave up 3 bases; unmatched junction bases: 8. Per germline, CDR1 LNHDA and CDR2 SQIVND (reference sequence). This CDR3 is built from 15 residues. In DNA form, the CDR3 reads TGTGCCAGTAGTAACGACAGGGGCCCCCTCTACGAGCAGTACTTC. It specifies CASSNDRGPLYEQYF.

Concerning this clone: This same CDR3 is encoded by further DNA sequences in the sample. The chain employs TRBV6-1 and TRBJ2-7; no clear D gene. V was shortened by 2 bases and J by 7 bases, with 9 bases between the two germline ends. The germline V gene encodes CDR1 MNHNS and CDR2 SASEGT. This CDR3 is 12 amino acids long. The CDR3 region is CASSELGYEQYF. CDR3 bases: TGTGCCAGCAGTGAACTAGGTTATGAGCAGTACTTC.

This clone was observed a single time. An end of the junction differs from the germline gene, which may be a read error. J is TRBJ2-7 and V is TRBV7-9; 8 bases line up with TRBD1. The CDR3 is 12 amino acids. CDR1 SEHNR and CDR2 FQNEAQ come from the germline V gene (reference sequence). The CDR3 spells CASSSGQAVLDF. The DNA for the CDR3 is TGTGCCAGCAGCTCGGGACAGGCTGTTTTGGACTTC.

The chain recombines TRBV15 with TRBJ2-1; D uncertain. V lost 0 bases and J 2 bases, leaving 11 bases between the germline ends. This CDR3 has 16 residues. The V gene's germline CDR1 is LNHNV and CDR2 YYDKDF (reference sequence). This CDR3 reads CATSREASPPYNEQFF. CDR3 nucleotides: TGTGCCACCAGCAGAGAAGCGTCCCCCCCCTACAATGAGCAGTTCTTC.

DNA for the CDR3: TGTGCCAGCAGCCCTACAGGGGGAGTTTACAATGAGCAGTTCTTC. This translates into CASSPTGGVYNEQFF. This chain joins TRBV7-9 and TRBJ2-1, with 8 bases matching TRBD1. CDR1 is SEHNR, CDR2 FQNEAQ, per germline (reference sequence). Trimming cost V 5 bases and J 4 bases; bases outside gene matches: 7. The CDR3 covers 15 residues.

V gene TRBV5-4 combines with J gene TRBJ2-7; D assignment may be TRBD1 or TRBD2 (5 bases each). CDR3 size: 16 residues. V was cut by 0 bases and J by 2 bases, with 15 bases left in between. Germline CDR1 and CDR2: SGHNT and YYREEE (reference sequence). The CDR3 bases are TGTGCCAGCAGCTTGGTGATGGGGACGGCGACCTACGAGCAGTACTTC. This sequence encodes CASSLVMGTATYEQYF.

This clone was recorded once. The chain uses TRBV7-8 and TRBJ2-7; D call uncertain. The CDR3 totals 14 residues. V was trimmed by 1 base and J by 2 bases, leaving 9 bases between them. The germline gives CDR1 SGHVS, CDR2 FQNEAQ. Written as DNA, the CDR3 is TGTGCCAGCAGCTTAGGTGCGGACCCCTACGAGCAGTACTTC. It codes for CASSLGADPYEQYF.

This rearrangement joins TRBV5-4 to TRBJ2-7; 10 bases are a match to TRBD1. J was trimmed by 2 bases and V by 4 bases; bases with no gene match: 9. The CDR3 contains 16 residues. Germline CDR1 is SGHNT and CDR2 is YYREEE (reference sequence). The CDR3 sequence: CASSRSRGQGTYEQYF. In nucleotides, the CDR3 is TGTGCCAGCAGCCGATCGAGGGGACAGGGGACCTACGAGCAGTACTTC.

The gene calls are TRBV4-3 and TRBJ1-5, with unresolved D. The CDR3 runs 14 residues. Germline CDR1 is LGHNA and CDR2 is YSLEER. The V and J ends lost 0 bases and 5 bases respectively, with 8 bases between them. The CDR3 DNA follows: TGCGCCAGCAGCCAAGAGGCACACGATCAGCCCCAGCATTTT. It codes for CASSQEAHDQPQHF.

This clone occurred once. The rearrangement uses TRBV10-3 and TRBJ2-4; 7 positions match TRBD2. This CDR3 has 15 amino acids. The J segment lost 0 bases and the V segment lost 10 bases, leaving 9 bases of the junction unmatched. Germline lookup yields CDR1 ENHRY and CDR2 SYGVKD. The DNA for the CDR3 is TGTGCCACCAACCGGGGGGATCTAGCCAAAAACATTCAGTACTTC. This sequence encodes CATNRGDLAKNIQYF.

The rearrangement uses TRBV25-1 and TRBJ1-5, with 12 nucleotides matching TRBD1. In germline, CDR1 is MGHDK, CDR2 SYGVNS. CDR3 length: 16 residues. The V gene end was trimmed by 3 bases and the J gene end by 9 bases; junction bases not matched to a gene: 9. The CDR3 DNA is TGTGCCAGCAGTGAGGCGGGACAGGGGGCCGGCCGGCCCCAGCATTTT. Protein sequence: CASSEAGQGAGRPQHF.

This chain links TRBV27 with TRBJ2-4, with unresolved D. The germline CDR1 and CDR2 sequences are MNHEY and SMNVEV (reference sequence). CDR3 length: 15 residues. Trimming stripped 4 bases from V and 0 bases from J, with 10 bases between. CDR3 loop: CASSSQRLAKNIQYF. The CDR3 bases are TGTGCCAGCAGTTCACAGAGGTTAGCCAAAAACATTCAGTACTTC.

This clone was recorded once. V and J are TRBV19 and TRBJ2-3; no reliable D call. V was clipped by 3 bases and J by 0 bases, with 10 bases between them. The germline CDR1 and CDR2 sequences are LNHDA and SQIVND (reference sequence). The CDR3 consists of 15 residues. The CDR3 DNA is TGTGCCAGTAGTATCACCGAGTCTAGCACAGATACGCAGTATTTT. Amino acid sequence: CASSITESSTDTQYF.

This clone was picked up one time. J is TRBJ2-6 and V is TRBV18, with TRBD1 identical over 9 bases. Losses at the gene ends were 3 bases for V and 2 bases for J; bases not matched to a gene: 5. The CDR3 covers 17 residues. Germline V CDR1 and CDR2: KGHSH, LQKENI. CDR3 bases: TGTGCCAGCTCACCCTTACGACAGGGGGCTGGGGCCAACGTCCTGACTTTC. This codes for CASSPLRQGAGANVLTF.